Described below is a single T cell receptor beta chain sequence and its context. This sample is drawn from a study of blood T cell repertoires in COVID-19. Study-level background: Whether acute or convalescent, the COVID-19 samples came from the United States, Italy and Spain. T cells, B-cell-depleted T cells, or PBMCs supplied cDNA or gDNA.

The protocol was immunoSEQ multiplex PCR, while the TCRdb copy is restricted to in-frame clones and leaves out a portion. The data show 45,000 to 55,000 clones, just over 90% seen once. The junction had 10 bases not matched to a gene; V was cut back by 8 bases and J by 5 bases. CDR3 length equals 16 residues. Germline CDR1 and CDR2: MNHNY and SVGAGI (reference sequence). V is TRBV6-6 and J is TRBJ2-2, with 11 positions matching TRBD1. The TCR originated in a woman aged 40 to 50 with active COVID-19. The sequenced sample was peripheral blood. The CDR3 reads CASGQGASGGTGELFF. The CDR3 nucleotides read TGTGCCAGCGGACAGGGGGCATCCGGAGGGACCGGGGAGCTGTTTTTT.